Shown below are 10 T cell receptor beta chains from a single sample sequenced in a study of T cell repertoires in cytomegalovirus infection. In TCRdb, the reads were re-called with MiXCR into one record per CDR3 protein. The sample has some 170,000 distinct CDR3 sequences; about a sixth are singletons. The sample comprised CD8+ T cells from PBMCs. All receptors derive from a human donor in good health (CMV status not recorded). Some clones in this sample may be carry-over from other donors' samples.

This clonotype was counted a few times. This chain connects TRBV29-1 to TRBJ2-7; D is perhaps TRBD2 (5 bases). Germline values: CDR1 SQVTM, CDR2 ANQGSEA. V was cut by 3 bases and J by 4 bases, with 10 bases left in between. This CDR3 is built from 12 residues. The CDR3 DNA is TGCAGCGTTGAGGGCGAGGGTTACGAGCAGTACTTC. Its translation is CSVEGEGYEQYF.

This clonotype was seen at least ten times. The rearrangement joins TRBV27 to TRBJ2-1; 7 nucleotides align to TRBD2. Germline loops: CDR1 MNHEY, CDR2 SMNVEV (reference sequence). V was clipped by 5 bases and J by 0 bases; unmatched bases: 10. This CDR3 comprises 17 residues. CDR3: CASSPGGGPSSYNEQFF. CDR3 bases: TGTGCCAGCAGTCCCGGGGGAGGGCCGAGCTCCTACAATGAGCAGTTCTTC.

This clonotype came up a few times. The rearrangement joins TRBV7-9 to TRBJ1-1; D possibly corresponds to TRBD1 (6 bases). Looked up from germline, CDR1 is SEHNR and CDR2 is FQNEAQ (reference sequence). This CDR3 contains 15 residues. V gave up 3 bases and J gave up 0 bases, with 11 bases separating them. The CDR3 region is CASSFAQGMNTEAFF. CDR3 bases: TGTGCCAGCAGCTTTGCGCAGGGGATGAACACTGAAGCTTTCTTT. The variable domain in full, completed from reference TRBV7-9 and TRBJ1-1, reads DTGVSQNPRHKITKRGQNVTFRCDPISEHNRLYWYRQTLGQGPEFLTYFQNEAQLEKSRLLSDRFSAERPKGSFSTLEIQRTEQGDSAMYLCASSFAQGMNTEAFFGQGTRLTVV.

This clonotype was seen ten or more times. V gene TRBV7-9 combines with J gene TRBJ2-3; TRBD1 aligns across 7 bases. The CDR3 spans 18 residues. From germline, CDR1 is SEHNR and CDR2 FQNEAQ (reference sequence). After removal of 4 bases from V and 3 bases from J, the junction contained 16 bases not matched to a gene. CDR3 coding DNA: TGTGCCAGCAGCTCCCGGGACAGCCTGCCAGGTGAAACAGATACGCAGTATTTT. Its protein product is CASSSRDSLPGETDTQYF.

This clonotype has only a few counts. The chain joins TRBV28 to TRBJ2-7, with D perhaps TRBD2 (6 bases). V lost 4 bases, J lost 4 bases, and 17 bases lay in between. CDR3 length equals 15 residues. Per germline, CDR1 MDHEN and CDR2 SYDVKM. CDR3 sequence: CASSSLSTGGYEQYF. The DNA of the CDR3 is TGTGCCAGCAGTTCTTTGTCCACCGGGGGTTACGAGCAGTACTTC.

V and J are TRBV7-9 and TRBJ2-7; no clear D. The V gene's germline CDR1 is SEHNR and CDR2 FQNEAQ (reference sequence). The CDR3 extends over 12 amino acids. Trimming removed 10 bases at V and 2 bases at J, with 12 bases between. As DNA, the CDR3 is TGTGCCACCATGACCGCTGCCTACGAGCAGTACTTC. Encoded protein: CATMTAAYEQYF.

The chain carries TRBV28 and TRBJ2-1; tentatively, D is TRBD1 or TRBD2 (5 bases each). Germline CDR1 reads MDHEN; CDR2 reads SYDVKM. V lost 5 bases and J 14 bases, leaving 16 bases between the germline ends. There are 12 residues in the CDR3. Here the CDR3 reads CASSINLRGEFF. The DNA for the CDR3 is TGTGCCAGCAGTATCAACTTAAGAGGGGAGTTCTTC.

This clonotype was counted between two and nine times. The V gene is TRBV19, the J gene TRBJ2-4; D is possibly TRBD2 (6 bases). The CDR3 consists of 15 residues. V lost 1 base to trimming and J lost 6 bases, with 13 bases between them. CDR1 is LNHDA and CDR2 is SQIVND in the germline V gene (reference sequence). This CDR3 is CASSIGGEVTNIQYF. The DNA for the CDR3 is TGTGCCAGTAGTATAGGGGGGGAAGTTACAAACATTCAGTACTTC.

In its sample, this clonotype was seen a few times. The chain joins TRBV19 to TRBJ1-1; 8 bases match TRBD1. This CDR3 spans 12 amino acids. With 7 bases clipped from V and 7 bases from J, the junction kept 5 bases outside the gene matches. The V gene's germline CDR1 is LNHDA and CDR2 SQIVND (reference sequence). The CDR3 sequence is CASIPGGGEAFF. The CDR3, as DNA: TGTGCCAGTATCCCAGGGGGCGGTGAAGCTTTCTTT.

This clonotype appeared a few times. The chain recombines TRBV28 with TRBJ2-4; D uncertain. The V end lost 8 bases, the J end lost 0 bases, and 8 bases lay between the germline ends. CDR1 is MDHEN, CDR2 SYDVKM, per germline. The CDR3 is 13 residues long. DNA for the CDR3: TGTGCCAGCCAGTCACTAGCCAAAAACATTCAGTACTTC. It specifies CASQSLAKNIQYF.